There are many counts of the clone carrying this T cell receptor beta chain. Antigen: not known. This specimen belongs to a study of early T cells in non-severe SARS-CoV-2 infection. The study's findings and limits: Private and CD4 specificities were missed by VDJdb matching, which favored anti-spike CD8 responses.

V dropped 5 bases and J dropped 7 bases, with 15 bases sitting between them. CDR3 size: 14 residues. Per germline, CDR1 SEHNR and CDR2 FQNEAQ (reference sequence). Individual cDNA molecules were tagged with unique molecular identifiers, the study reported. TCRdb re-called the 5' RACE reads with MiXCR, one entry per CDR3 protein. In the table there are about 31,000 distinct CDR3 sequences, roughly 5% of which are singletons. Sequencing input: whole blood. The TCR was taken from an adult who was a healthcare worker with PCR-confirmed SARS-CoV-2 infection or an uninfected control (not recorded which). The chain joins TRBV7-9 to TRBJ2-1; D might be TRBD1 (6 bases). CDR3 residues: CASSPWDKGNEQFF. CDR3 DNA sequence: TGTGCCAGCAGCCCCTGGGACAAGGGGAATGAGCAGTTCTTC.